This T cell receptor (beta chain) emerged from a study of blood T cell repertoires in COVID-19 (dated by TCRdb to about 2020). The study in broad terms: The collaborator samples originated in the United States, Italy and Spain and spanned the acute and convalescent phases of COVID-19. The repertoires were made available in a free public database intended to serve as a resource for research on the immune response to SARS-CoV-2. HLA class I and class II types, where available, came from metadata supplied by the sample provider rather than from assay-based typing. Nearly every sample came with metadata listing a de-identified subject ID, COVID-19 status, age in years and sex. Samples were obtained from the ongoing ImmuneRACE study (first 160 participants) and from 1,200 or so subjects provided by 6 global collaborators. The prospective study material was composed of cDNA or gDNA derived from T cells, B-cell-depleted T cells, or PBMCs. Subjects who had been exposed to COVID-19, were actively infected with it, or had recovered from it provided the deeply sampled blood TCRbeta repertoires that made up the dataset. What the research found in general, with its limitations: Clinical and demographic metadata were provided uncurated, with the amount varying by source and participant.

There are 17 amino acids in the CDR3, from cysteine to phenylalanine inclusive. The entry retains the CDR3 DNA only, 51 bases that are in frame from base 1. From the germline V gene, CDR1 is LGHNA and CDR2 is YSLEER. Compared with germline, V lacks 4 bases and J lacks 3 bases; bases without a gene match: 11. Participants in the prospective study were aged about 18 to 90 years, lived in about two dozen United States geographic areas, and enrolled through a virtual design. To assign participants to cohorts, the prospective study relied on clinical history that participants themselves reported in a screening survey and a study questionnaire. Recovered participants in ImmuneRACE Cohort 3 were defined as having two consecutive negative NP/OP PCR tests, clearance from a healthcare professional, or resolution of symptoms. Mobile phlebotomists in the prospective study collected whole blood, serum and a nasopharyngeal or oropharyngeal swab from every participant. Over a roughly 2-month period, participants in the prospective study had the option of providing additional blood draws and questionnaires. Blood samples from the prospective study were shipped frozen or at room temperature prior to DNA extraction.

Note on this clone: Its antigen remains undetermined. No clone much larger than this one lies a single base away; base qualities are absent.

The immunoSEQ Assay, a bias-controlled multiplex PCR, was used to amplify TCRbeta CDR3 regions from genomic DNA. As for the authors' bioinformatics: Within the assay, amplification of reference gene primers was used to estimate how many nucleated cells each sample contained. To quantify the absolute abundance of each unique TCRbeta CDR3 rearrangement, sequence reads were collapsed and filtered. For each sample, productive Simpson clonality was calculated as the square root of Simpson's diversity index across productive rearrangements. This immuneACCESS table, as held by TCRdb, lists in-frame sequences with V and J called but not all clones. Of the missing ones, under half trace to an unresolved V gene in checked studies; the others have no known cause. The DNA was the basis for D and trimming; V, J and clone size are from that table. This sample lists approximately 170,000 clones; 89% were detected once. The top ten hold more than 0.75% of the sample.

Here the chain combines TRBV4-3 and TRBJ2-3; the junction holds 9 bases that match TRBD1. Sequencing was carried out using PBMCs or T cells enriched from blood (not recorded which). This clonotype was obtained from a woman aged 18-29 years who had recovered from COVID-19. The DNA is TGCGCCAGCAGCCGACACTTGGGCGGGACAGGGACAGATACGCAGTATTTT. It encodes CASSRHLGGTGTDTQYF.